This TCR beta chain was recorded in a study of T cell responses to AZD1222 COVID-19 vaccine. Using immunoSEQ multiplex PCR, the repertoire was profiled, and TCRdb retains in-frame clones only, with some absent. The sample records approximately 65,000 clones, around 75% being singletons. Study-wide findings and caveats: Spike as a whole was targeted by vaccine-associated CD4 TCRs, dominant at 160-218 and 743-854.

A word on this clone: Its target is not known.

Germline CDR1 is SGHVS and CDR2 is FQNEAQ. V lost 6 bases, J lost 7 bases, and 7 bases stayed unmatched. The CDR3 has 15 residues. The sequence derives from an adult in good health. The source material was peripheral blood, sampled on day 0 of AZD1222 vaccination. The chain employs TRBV7-8 and TRBJ1-6, with 9 bases that match TRBD1. This CDR3 reads CASSRQGVLNSPLHF. The CDR3, as DNA: TGTGCCAGCAGTCGACAGGGGGTTTTAAATTCACCCCTCCACTTT.